Included here is one TCR beta chain sequence, with context. What antigen it recognizes has not been identified. The sample holds no much larger clone one base away, and base qualities are not on file. The sample comes from a study of blood T cell repertoires in COVID-19 (dated by TCRdb to 2020 to 2022). With regard to the full study: Samples from collaborators originated in the United States, Italy and Spain and spanned both the acute and convalescent phases of COVID-19. The material from the prospective study consisted of cDNA or gDNA derived from T cells, B-cell-depleted T cells, or PBMCs. Deeply sampled blood TCRbeta repertoires from subjects exposed to, actively infected with, or recovered from COVID-19 were included in the dataset. A freely available public database, intended as a resource for researchers studying the immune response to SARS-CoV-2, is where the repertoires were released. The samples were drawn from two sources: the first 160 participants of the ongoing ImmuneRACE study, and fewer than 1,500 subjects contributed by 6 global collaborators. Nearly every sample came with metadata listing a de-identified subject ID, COVID-19 status, age in years and sex. Where available, HLA class I and class II types were taken from metadata supplied by the sample provider and were not determined by assay-based typing.

V is pared back by 1 base and J by 4 bases, with 13 bases lying between the germline termini. Based on the germline V gene, the CDR1 and CDR2 sequences are SQVTM and ANQGSEA. The CDR3 runs 14 amino acids, cysteine and phenylalanine included. The DNA shown is the 42-base CDR3, in frame from base 1. Results and caveats for the whole study, not just this receptor: How much clinical and demographic metadata was included differed by source and by participant, and the metadata was provided uncurated.

Participants in the prospective study were enrolled through a virtual design, were aged roughly 18 to 100 years, and lived in roughly 26 United States geographic areas. In the prospective study, cohorts were assigned on the basis of participant-reported clinical history obtained from a screening survey and a study questionnaire. Recovered participants in ImmuneRACE Cohort 3 were defined by two consecutive negative NP/OP PCR tests, clearance by a healthcare professional, or resolution of symptoms. Each participant in the prospective study had whole blood, serum and a nasopharyngeal or oropharyngeal swab collected by mobile phlebotomists. Participants in the prospective study had the option to provide additional blood draws and questionnaires over a roughly 2-month period. Before DNA extraction, prospective study blood samples were shipped either frozen or at room temperature. TCRbeta CDR3 regions were amplified from genomic DNA using the immunoSEQ Assay, a bias-controlled multiplex PCR. In the source study's methods: Within the assay, amplification of reference gene primers was used to estimate how many nucleated cells each sample contained. To quantify the absolute abundance of each unique TCRbeta CDR3 rearrangement, sequence reads were collapsed and filtered. Productive Simpson clonality was computed per sample as the square root of Simpson's diversity index over productive rearrangements. TCRdb limited this immuneACCESS table to in-frame rearrangements with V and J called. A share of clones is missing; checked studies link under half to unresolved V genes, and the rest is unexplained. V and J calls and clone size are those listed in that table; D and trimming were worked out from the DNA. A total of about 220,000 clones appear in this sample, about 87% of them only once. The ten largest clones represent about 2.6% of the sample.

The TCR was taken from a woman in her twenties or thirties who had recovered from COVID-19. Sequencing was done on a sample of PBMCs or T cells enriched from blood (not recorded which). The rearrangement combines TRBV29-1 with TRBJ1-2; a tentative D match to TRBD1 spans 6 bases. At the DNA level, the sequence is TGCAGCGTTGAAGGACAGGAGCAAGCCTATGGCTACACCTTC. The resulting protein is CSVEGQEQAYGYTF. Joined to the reference TRBV29-1 and TRBJ1-2 proteins, this CDR3 gives the full variable domain: SAVISQKPSRDICQRGTSLTIQCQVDSQVTMMFWYRQQPGQSLTLIATANQGSEATYESGFVIDKFPISRPNLTFSTLTVSNMSPEDSSIYLCSVEGQEQAYGYTFGSGTRLTVV.